The present TCR beta chain was sequenced within a study of early stage breast cancer tumors. The repertoire was sequenced with immunoSEQ multiplex PCR; TCRdb's copy has only in-frame clones and lacks some. The data show 50,000 or so clones, roughly 80% seen once. Germline assignment: CDR1 MGHRA and CDR2 YSYEKL. CDR3 size: 17 residues. Trimming stripped 0 bases from V and 2 bases from J, with 15 bases between. J is TRBJ2-3 and V is TRBV4-1; D is ambiguous. Input material: blood. This TCR was sampled from a person aged 50 to 59 with breast cancer. CDR3 DNA: TGCGCCAGCAGCCAAGATCTGAGAGAAAGGGCCACAGATACGCAGTATTTT. Translation: CASSQDLRERATDTQYF.